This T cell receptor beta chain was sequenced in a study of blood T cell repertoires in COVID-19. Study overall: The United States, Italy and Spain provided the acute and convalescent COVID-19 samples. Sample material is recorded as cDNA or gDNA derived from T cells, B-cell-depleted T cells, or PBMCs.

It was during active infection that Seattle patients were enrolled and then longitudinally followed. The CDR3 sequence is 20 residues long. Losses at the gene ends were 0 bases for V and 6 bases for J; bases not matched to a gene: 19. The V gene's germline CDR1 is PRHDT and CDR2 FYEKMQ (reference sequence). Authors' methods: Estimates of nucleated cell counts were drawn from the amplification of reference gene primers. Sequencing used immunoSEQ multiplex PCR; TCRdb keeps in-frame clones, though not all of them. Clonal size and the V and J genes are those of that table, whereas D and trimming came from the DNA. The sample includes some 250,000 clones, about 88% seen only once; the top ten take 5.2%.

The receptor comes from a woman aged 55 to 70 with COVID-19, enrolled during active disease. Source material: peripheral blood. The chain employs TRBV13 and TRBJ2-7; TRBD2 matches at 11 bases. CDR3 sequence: CASSLGALAGDVYGMSEQYF. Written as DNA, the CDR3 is TGTGCCAGCAGCTTAGGGGCACTAGCGGGAGACGTTTACGGTATGTCCGAGCAGTACTTC.